This T cell receptor (beta chain) is from a study of neurological immune-mediated disorders. Study outcomes and limitations: None of the CDR3 amino acid sequences found in expanded clones was shared across subjects. This suggests that the TCR-beta repertoires were private in all groups.

TCRdb recomputed calls from the 5' RACE reads with MiXCR, one row per CDR3 protein. The sample holds tens of thousands of distinct CDR3 sequences, approximately 10% seen once. This clonotype was observed many times. Its cognate antigen is unknown. Germline lookup yields CDR1 SGHDN and CDR2 FVKESK. Trimming stripped 3 bases from V and 3 bases from J, with 5 bases between. The CDR3 runs to 13 residues. V and J are TRBV14 and TRBJ2-2; no definite D call. This TCR was sampled from a man aged 55 to 70 in good health. Sequencing used PBMCs. The CDR3 reads CASSHMDTGELFF. As DNA, the CDR3 is TGTGCCAGCAGCCATATGGACACCGGGGAGCTGTTTTTT. The variable domain in full, completed from reference TRBV14 and TRBJ2-2, reads EAGVTQFPSHSVIEKGQTVTLRCDPISGHDNLYWYRRVMGKEIKFLLHFVKESKQDESGMPNNRFLAERTGGTYSTLKVQPAELEDSGVYFCASSHMDTGELFFGEGSRLTVL.